This T cell receptor beta chain was found in a study of beta chain features in type 1 diabetes. Background on the study: Some 110 million sorted cells were examined across all samples. Study outcomes and limitations: Researchers caution that PCR might favor shorter templates, equally among patients and controls. The study found moderately but significantly shorter TCRB CDR3s in all four CD4+ subsets of Type 1 diabetes patients. Naive, central memory and regulatory TCRB repertoires appeared more similar among patients than healthy donors.

This CDR3 contains 13 residues. V was clipped by 3 bases and J by 11 bases; unmatched bases: 6. The germline V gene encodes CDR1 MDHEN and CDR2 SYDVKM. On this clone itself: Its antigen is undetermined.

Reverse transcription of all isolated RNA meant that expressed TCRB transcripts were sequenced. Naive, central memory and regulatory T cell samples yielded approximately 3.3 million reads on average. The protocol was immunoSEQ multiplex PCR, while the TCRdb copy is restricted to in-frame clones and leaves out a portion. The sample lists 130,000 or so clones; around 9% were seen once. The source material was central memory CD4+ T cells from blood. The chain is built from TRBV28 and TRBJ2-3; 9 bases match TRBD2. The receptor was derived from a man aged 30-40 years with type 1 diabetes. As DNA, the CDR3 is TGTGCCAGCAGTTTGACTGATAGCGGGGGGCAGTATTTT. Its protein product is CASSLTDSGGQYF.